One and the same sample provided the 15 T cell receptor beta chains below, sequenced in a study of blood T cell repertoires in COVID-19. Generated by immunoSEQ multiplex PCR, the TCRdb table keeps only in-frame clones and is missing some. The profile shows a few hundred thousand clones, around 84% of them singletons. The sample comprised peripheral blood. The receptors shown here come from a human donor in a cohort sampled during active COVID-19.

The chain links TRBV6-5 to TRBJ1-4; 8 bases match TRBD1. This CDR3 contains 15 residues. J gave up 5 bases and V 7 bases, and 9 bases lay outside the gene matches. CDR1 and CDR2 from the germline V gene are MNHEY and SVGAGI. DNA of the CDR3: TGTGCCAGCACTACCGGGGGGACAGGAAATGAAAAACTGTTTTTT. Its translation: CASTTGGTGNEKLFF.

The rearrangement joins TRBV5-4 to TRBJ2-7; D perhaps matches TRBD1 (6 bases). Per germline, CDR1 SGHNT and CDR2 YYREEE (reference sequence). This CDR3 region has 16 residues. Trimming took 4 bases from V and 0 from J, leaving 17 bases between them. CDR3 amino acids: CASSAGQHRDSYEQYF. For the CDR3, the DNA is TGTGCCAGCAGCGCAGGACAGCACCGGGACTCCTACGAGCAGTACTTC.

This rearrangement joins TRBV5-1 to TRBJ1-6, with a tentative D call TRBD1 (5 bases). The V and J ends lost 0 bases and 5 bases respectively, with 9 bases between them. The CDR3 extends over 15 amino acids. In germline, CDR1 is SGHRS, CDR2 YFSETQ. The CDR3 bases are TGCGCCAGCAGCTTGGTTGACAGAGATAATTCACCCCTCCACTTT. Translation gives CASSLVDRDNSPLHF.

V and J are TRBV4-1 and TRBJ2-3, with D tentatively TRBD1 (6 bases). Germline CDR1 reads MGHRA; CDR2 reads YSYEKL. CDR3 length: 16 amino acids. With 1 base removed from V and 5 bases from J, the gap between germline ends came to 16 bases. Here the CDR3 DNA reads TGCGCCAGCAGCCAAGCCGAACGGCTAGGGGGAGATACGCAGTATTTT. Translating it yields CASSQAERLGGDTQYF.

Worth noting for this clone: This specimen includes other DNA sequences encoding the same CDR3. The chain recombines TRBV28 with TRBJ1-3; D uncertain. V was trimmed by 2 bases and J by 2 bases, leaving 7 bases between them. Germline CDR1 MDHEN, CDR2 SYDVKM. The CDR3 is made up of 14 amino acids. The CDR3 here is CASSLGGPGNTIYF. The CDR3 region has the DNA TGTGCCAGCAGTTTAGGAGGGCCTGGAAACACCATATATTTT.

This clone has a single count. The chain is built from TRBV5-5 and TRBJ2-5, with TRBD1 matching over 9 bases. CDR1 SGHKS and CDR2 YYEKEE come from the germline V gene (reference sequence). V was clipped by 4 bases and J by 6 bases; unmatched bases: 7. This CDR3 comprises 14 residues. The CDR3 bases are TGTGCCAGCAGCCCGCCACAGGGGGCTCAGACCCAGTACTTC. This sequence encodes CASSPPQGAQTQYF.

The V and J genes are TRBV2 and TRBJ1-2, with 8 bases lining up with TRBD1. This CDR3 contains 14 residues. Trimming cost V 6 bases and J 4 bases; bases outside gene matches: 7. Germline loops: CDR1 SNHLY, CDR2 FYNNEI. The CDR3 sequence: CASRPQGAGYGYTF. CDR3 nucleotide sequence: TGTGCCAGCAGGCCTCAGGGGGCTGGCTATGGCTACACCTTC.

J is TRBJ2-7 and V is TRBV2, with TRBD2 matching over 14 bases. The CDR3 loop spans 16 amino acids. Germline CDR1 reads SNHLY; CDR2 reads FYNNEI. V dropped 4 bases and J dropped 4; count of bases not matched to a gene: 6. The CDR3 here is CASSGTTSGGGYEQYF. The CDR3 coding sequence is TGTGCCAGCAGTGGAACGACTAGCGGGGGGGGGTACGAGCAGTACTTC.

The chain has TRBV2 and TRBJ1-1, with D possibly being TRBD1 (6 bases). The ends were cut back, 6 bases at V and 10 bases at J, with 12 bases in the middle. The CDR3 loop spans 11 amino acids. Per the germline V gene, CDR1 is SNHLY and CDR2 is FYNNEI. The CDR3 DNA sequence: TGTGCCAGCAGGGAGGACAGCTCAGCTTTCTTT. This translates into CASREDSSAFF.

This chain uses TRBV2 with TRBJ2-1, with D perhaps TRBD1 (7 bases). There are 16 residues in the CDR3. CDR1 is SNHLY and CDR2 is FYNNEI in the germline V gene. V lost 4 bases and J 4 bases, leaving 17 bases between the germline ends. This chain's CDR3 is CASSVLRGVGYNEQFF. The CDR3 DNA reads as TGTGCCAGCAGTGTCCTCAGGGGGGTTGGGTACAATGAGCAGTTCTTC.

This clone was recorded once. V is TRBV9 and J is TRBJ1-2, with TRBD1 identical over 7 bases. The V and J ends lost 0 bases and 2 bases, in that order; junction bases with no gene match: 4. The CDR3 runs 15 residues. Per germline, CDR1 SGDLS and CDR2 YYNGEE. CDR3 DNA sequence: TGTGCCAGCAGCGTAGAGGGACAGAGCAACTATGGCTACACCTTC. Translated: CASSVEGQSNYGYTF.

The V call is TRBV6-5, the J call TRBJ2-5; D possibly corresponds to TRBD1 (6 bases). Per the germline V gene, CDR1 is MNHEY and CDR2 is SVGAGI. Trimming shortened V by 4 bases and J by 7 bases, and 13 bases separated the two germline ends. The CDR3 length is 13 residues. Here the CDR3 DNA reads TGTGCCAGCAGTTTGGGGGCCCTCGGGACCCAGTACTTC. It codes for CASSLGALGTQYF.

The CDR3 spells CASSLGGYANEQFF. CDR3 bases: TGTGCCAGCAGCTTAGGAGGGTATGCCAATGAGCAGTTCTTC. The chain couples TRBV7-2 to TRBJ2-1; the D gene is possibly TRBD2 (5 bases). This CDR3 contains 14 residues. CDR1 and CDR2 from the germline V gene are SGHTA and FQGNSA. V was cut by 1 base and J by 6 bases, with 10 bases left in between.

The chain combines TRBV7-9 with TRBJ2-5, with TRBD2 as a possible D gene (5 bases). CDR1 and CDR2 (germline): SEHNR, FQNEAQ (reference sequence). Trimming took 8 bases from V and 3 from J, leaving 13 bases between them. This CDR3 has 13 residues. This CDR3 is CASEGSIEETQYF. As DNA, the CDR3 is TGTGCCAGCGAGGGCAGTATTGAAGAGACCCAGTACTTC.

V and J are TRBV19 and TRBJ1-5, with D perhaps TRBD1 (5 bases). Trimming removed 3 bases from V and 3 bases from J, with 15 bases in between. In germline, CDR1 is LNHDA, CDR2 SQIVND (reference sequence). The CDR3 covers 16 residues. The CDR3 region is CASSISGQGFNQPQHF. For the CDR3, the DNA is TGTGCCAGTAGTATCAGCGGGCAGGGCTTCAATCAGCCCCAGCATTTT.